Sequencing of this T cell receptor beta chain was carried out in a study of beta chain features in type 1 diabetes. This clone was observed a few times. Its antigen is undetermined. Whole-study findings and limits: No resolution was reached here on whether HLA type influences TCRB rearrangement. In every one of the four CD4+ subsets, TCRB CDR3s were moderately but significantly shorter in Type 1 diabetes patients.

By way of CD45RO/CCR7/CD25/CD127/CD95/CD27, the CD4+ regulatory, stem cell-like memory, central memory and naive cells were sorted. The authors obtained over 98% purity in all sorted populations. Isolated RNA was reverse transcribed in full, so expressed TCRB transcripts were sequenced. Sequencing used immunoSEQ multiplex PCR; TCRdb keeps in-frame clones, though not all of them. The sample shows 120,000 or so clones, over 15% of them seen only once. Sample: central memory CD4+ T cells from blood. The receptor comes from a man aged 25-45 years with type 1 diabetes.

The CDR3 DNA reads TGTGCCAGTAGTGGGCAGGCGAACTCTGGGGCCAACGTCCTGACTTTC. It is translated as CASSGQANSGANVLTF. The chain couples TRBV19 to TRBJ2-6; D remains ambiguous. From germline, CDR1 is LNHDA and CDR2 SQIVND (reference sequence). The CDR3 is 16 amino acids. Trimming stripped 5 bases from V and 0 bases from J, with 11 bases between. Full variable domain (outside the CDR3, taken from reference TRBV19 and TRBJ2-6): DGGITQSPKYLFRKEGQNVTLSCEQNLNHDAMYWYRQDPGQGLRLIYYSQIVNDFQKGDIAEGYSVSREKKESFPLTVTSAQKNPTAFYLCASSGQANSGANVLTFGAGSRLTVL.